This T cell receptor beta chain originates from a study of blood T cells in healthy people across ages. On this clonotype: Its antigen is not known.

A sample-barcoded 5' primer and a J-beta primer mix were used in a second PCR of roughly 6 to 11 cycles. Every molecule of cDNA carried a tag from a template-switch adaptor with 12 random nucleotides. MiXCR was run by TCRdb on the 5' RACE reads, yielding one entry per CDR3 protein. The sample comprises over 1,500,000 distinct CDR3 sequences, around half of which are singletons, and more than 2% rests with the top ten. The study's findings and limits: PBMCs were not sorted, which prevented a conclusive comparison of naive versus antigen-experienced cells. Possibly, changes in expanded clonotypes were confounded because donor CMV status was unknown.

The TCR was taken from a woman in her 40s in good health. Sequences were obtained from blood.

CDR3 sequence (DNA): TGTGCCAGCAGCGACGGAAGGGCACAGTATTTT. Protein: CASSDGRAQYF. The V gene is TRBV6-2 or TRBV6-3, the J gene TRBJ2-3, with D hard to call. Trimming took off 6 bases at V and 12 bases at J, with 13 bases between the two ends. CDR3 length: 11 residues. Per germline, CDR1 MNHEY and CDR2 SVGEGT.